The 26 T cell receptor beta chains listed next were all sequenced from one sample in a study of molecular identifiers for immune sequencing clone quantification. TCRdb analysed the PCR reads with MiXCR anew, one entry per CDR3 protein. The repertoire consists of over 85,000 distinct CDR3 sequences, with about 23% occurring once and the leading ten covering 0.78%. Specimen: naive CD8+ T cells from blood, with Jurkat cell RNA spiked in. The sample's subset: FACS-sorted CD8+CD4-CCR7+CD45RA+ naive T cells. All receptors derive from a human donor in good health. Some libraries in this study had Jurkat cell RNA spiked in.

The chain recombines TRBV2 with TRBJ2-1; D is perhaps TRBD1 or TRBD2 (5 bases each). Germline CDR1 reads SNHLY; CDR2 reads FYNNEI. This CDR3 spans 15 amino acids. V was clipped by 10 bases and J by 2 bases, with 18 bases between them. CDR3 sequence reads: CATRDHLRAYNEQFF. CDR3 DNA: TGTGCCACCCGGGACCACCTACGAGCCTACAATGAGCAGTTCTTC.

This clonotype was observed many times. The rearrangement uses TRBV29-1 and TRBJ2-3; TRBD2 agrees at 8 bases. Germline V gene lookup returns CDR1 SQVTM and CDR2 ANQGSEA. V shed 3 bases, J shed 0 bases, and the junction held 5 bases outside the gene matches. The CDR3 has 15 amino acids. The CDR3 nucleotides are TGCAGCGTTGAGTGGCTAGCGGGCAGCACAGATACGCAGTATTTT. It encodes CSVEWLAGSTDTQYF.

This clonotype was observed many times. This chain uses TRBV2 with TRBJ2-7; the D is unclear. Germline lookup yields CDR1 SNHLY and CDR2 FYNNEI. The CDR3 totals 13 residues. With 1 base removed from V and 0 bases from J, the gap between germline ends came to 4 bases. The CDR3 DNA follows: TGTGCCAGCAGTGAAGAGGACTCCTACGAGCAGTACTTC. It translates to CASSEEDSYEQYF.

As to this clonotype: It may be a read error: a sequence one base away is much more abundant. The rearrangement uses TRBV30 and TRBJ2-1; no firm D call. The CDR3 loop spans 10 amino acids. Looked up from germline, CDR1 is GTSNPN and CDR2 is SVGIG (reference sequence). The CDR3 DNA reads as TGTGCCTGGAGTGACAATGAGCGGTTCTTC. It translates to CAWSDNERFF.

The chain uses TRBV7-9 and TRBJ1-2; D perhaps matches TRBD1 (6 bases). Germline values: CDR1 SEHNR, CDR2 FQNEAQ (reference sequence). The CDR3 is 15 residues long. V lost 0 bases and J lost 2, with 10 bases in between. Here the CDR3 DNA reads TGTGCCAGCAGCTTAGCGGGTCAGGGGAACTATGGCTACACCTTC. This encodes CASSLAGQGNYGYTF.

Concerning this clonotype itself: The germline gene is not matched at one end of the junction; a read error may be the cause. This chain links TRBV4-2 with TRBJ2-6, with D tentatively TRBD1 or TRBD2 (5 bases each). The V gene's germline CDR1 is LGHNA and CDR2 YNFKEQ. The CDR3 is 15 amino acids. CDR3 coding DNA: TGTGCCAGCAGCCCGGACATGGCCGGGGCCGACGTCCTGACTTTC. Translating gives CASSPDMAGADVLTF.

DNA for the CDR3: TGCAGTGCTAGCCCCCCCTACCGGGACCCCGAAGCCCACAATGAGCAGTTCTTC. It specifies CSASPPYRDPEAHNEQFF. V and J are TRBV20-1 and TRBJ2-1; D may correspond to TRBD1 or TRBD2 (5 bases each). Germline CDR1 is DFQATT and CDR2 is SNEGSKA (reference sequence). Trimming left V 3 bases short and J 5 bases short, with 26 bases between. The length of the CDR3 is 18 residues.

This clonotype was counted many times. The J gene is TRBJ2-3, the V gene TRBV19; 8 positions match TRBD2. There are 15 residues in the CDR3. The germline V gene encodes CDR1 LNHDA and CDR2 SQIVND (reference sequence). With V trimmed by 5 bases and J by 2 bases, 6 bases remained unmatched. CDR3: CASSPTSGITDTQYF. CDR3 DNA: TGTGCCAGTAGTCCTACTAGCGGAATCACAGATACGCAGTATTTT.

The gene calls are TRBV4-2 and TRBJ2-1, with D uncertain. CDR3 length: 13 residues. Germline assignment: CDR1 LGHNA and CDR2 YNFKEQ. V lost 1 base, J lost 4 bases, and 5 bases lay in between. The CDR3: CASSQASYNEQFF. In DNA form, the CDR3 reads TGTGCCAGCAGCCAAGCTTCTTACAATGAGCAGTTCTTC.

The chain uses TRBV2 and TRBJ2-2; no firm D call. CDR1 and CDR2 (germline): SNHLY, FYNNEI. The V and J ends lost 0 bases and 3 bases respectively, with 11 bases between them. The CDR3 sequence is 16 residues long. The CDR3 protein is CASSEAWRQDTGELFF. DNA for the CDR3: TGTGCCAGCAGTGAAGCCTGGCGCCAGGACACCGGGGAGCTGTTTTTT.

V usage is TRBV6-5 and J usage is TRBJ2-5, with D possibly matching TRBD2 (5 bases). V lost 2 bases, J lost 2 bases, and 18 bases lay in between. The CDR3 sequence is 17 residues long. From germline, CDR1 is MNHEY and CDR2 SVGAGI. CDR3 protein: CASSYTRAQTGQETQYF. The DNA of the CDR3 is TGTGCCAGCAGTTACACACGAGCCCAAACGGGGCAAGAGACCCAGTACTTC.

This chain joins TRBV15 and TRBJ2-5; D perhaps matches TRBD2 (6 bases). CDR3 length: 16 amino acids. Trimming removed 1 base at V and 5 bases at J, with 17 bases between. Germline V lookup: CDR1 LNHNV, CDR2 YYDKDF (reference sequence). CDR3 sequence: CATSRAGGEPRETQYF. Written as DNA, the CDR3 is TGTGCCACCAGCAGAGCCGGCGGGGAGCCTCGGGAGACCCAGTACTTC.

As for this clonotype: One end of the junction is discordant with germline, which a read error may explain. This chain joins TRBV4-3 and TRBJ1-1; 10 nucleotides line up with TRBD1. This CDR3 region has 18 residues. Germline V gene sequence: CDR1 LGHNA, CDR2 YSLEER. CDR3 in amino acids: CASGQDWATGTGAYEAFF. The CDR3, as DNA: TGCGCCAGCGGCCAAGATTGGGCAACCGGGACAGGGGCTTATGAAGCTTTCTTT.

At least ten counts were recorded for this clonotype. The chain joins TRBV19 to TRBJ2-1; D uncertain. Germline lookup yields CDR1 LNHDA and CDR2 SQIVND (reference sequence). Trimming stripped 3 bases from V and 5 bases from J, with 11 bases between. The CDR3 is 14 residues long. The CDR3 here is CASSIGSPNNEQFF. CDR3 nucleotides: TGTGCCAGTAGTATTGGGTCCCCTAACAATGAGCAGTTCTTC.

Of note for this clonotype: This may stem from a read error, because a much larger clone lies one nucleotide away. The chain employs TRBV20-1 and TRBJ2-7; 11 nucleotides align to TRBD2. Trimming at V came to 6 bases and at J to 2 bases, leaving 3 bases not matched to a gene. The V gene's germline CDR1 is DFQATT and CDR2 SNEGSKA (reference sequence). This CDR3 has 13 residues. The CDR3: CSAGTSGPYEQYF. CDR3 bases: TGCAGTGCCGGGACTAGCGGACCCTACGAGCAGTACTTC.

Many counts were recorded for this clonotype. V is TRBV28 and J is TRBJ2-1; 7 nucleotides match TRBD1. Germline-derived CDR1 and CDR2 are MDHEN and SYDVKM. The CDR3 consists of 16 residues. The J segment lost 1 base and the V segment lost 6 bases, leaving 9 bases of the junction unmatched. The DNA of the CDR3 is TGTGCCAGCAGCCTACAGGGGCCCATGTCCTACAATGAGCAGTTCTTC. It is translated as CASSLQGPMSYNEQFF.

V gene TRBV7-8 combines with J gene TRBJ2-1, with unresolved D. CDR3 length equals 15 residues. V lost 7 bases and J 0 bases, leaving 13 bases between the germline ends. Germline V gene sequence: CDR1 SGHVS, CDR2 FQNEAQ. The CDR3: CASTWAGSSYNEQFF. In nucleotides, the CDR3 is TGTGCCAGCACCTGGGCCGGAAGCTCCTACAATGAGCAGTTCTTC.

Of note for this clonotype: A much larger clone differs by one base, so this may be a read error. The rearrangement uses TRBV6-1 and TRBJ1-5; D is unclear. Germline assignment: CDR1 MNHNS and CDR2 SASEGT. The CDR3 is made up of 16 amino acids. Between the trimmed V and J ends, which lost 3 bases and 8 bases, there was a span of 20 bases. The CDR3 coding sequence is TGTGCCAGCAGTGAGACCGGGAGAGGGATCGAGAAGCCCCAGCATTTT. This translates into CASSETGRGIEKPQHF.

About this clonotype itself: This may be a read error, as it is one base from a much larger clone. J is TRBJ2-2 and V is TRBV4-3; 9 bases match TRBD1. The CDR3 has 17 amino acids. Per germline, CDR1 LGHNA and CDR2 YSLEER. The CDR3 sequence is CASSQHPQGASTGELCF. CDR3 sequence (DNA): TGCGCCAGCAGCCAACACCCACAGGGGGCGAGCACCGGGGAGCTGTGTTTT.

This clonotype was detected a few times. This chain links TRBV2 with TRBJ2-1; 14 bases align to TRBD2. Germline values: CDR1 SNHLY, CDR2 FYNNEI. The length of the CDR3 is 15 residues. The trim removed 6 bases at V and 9 bases at J, leaving 7 bases unmatched. The CDR3, as DNA: TGTGCCAGCAGCGGGGGACTAGCGGGAGCTCGTGAGCAGTTCTTC. It translates to CASSGGLAGAREQFF. Drawing the rest from reference TRBV2 and TRBJ2-1, the complete variable domain is EPEVTQTPSHQVTQMGQEVILRCVPISNHLYFYWYRQILGQKVEFLVSFYNNEISEKSEIFDDQFSVERPDGSNFTLKIRSTKLEDSAMYFCASSGGLAGAREQFFGPGTRLTVL.

The rearrangement joins TRBV4-3 to TRBJ2-3; TRBD1 or TRBD2 may be the D gene (5 bases each). The V end lost 0 bases, the J end lost 6 bases, and 16 bases lay between the germline ends. The CDR3 covers 16 residues. Germline V lookup: CDR1 LGHNA, CDR2 YSLEER. The CDR3 DNA sequence: TGCGCCAGCAGCCAAGATATAGGACAACGCGGGGATACGCAGTATTTT. This codes for CASSQDIGQRGDTQYF.

This clonotype showed up many times. The chain couples TRBV3-1 to TRBJ2-7, with D perhaps TRBD2 (5 bases). Germline V gene data show CDR1 as LGHDT and CDR2 as YNNKEL (reference sequence). The CDR3 runs to 16 residues. The V end was cut by 4 bases, the J end by 3 bases, with 19 bases between. CDR3 region: CASSPQFPEADYEQYF. CDR3 bases: TGTGCCAGCAGCCCCCAGTTCCCCGAAGCGGACTACGAGCAGTACTTC.

Worth noting for this clonotype: Possible read error: a much larger clone is one base away. The rearrangement joins TRBV12-3 or TRBV12-4 to TRBJ2-1; D gene unclear. There are 13 residues in the CDR3. Trimming removed 3 bases from V and 7 bases from J, with 10 bases in between. The CDR3: CASSFDVRNEQFF. The CDR3 nucleotides are TGTGCCAGCAGTTTCGACGTTCGGAATGAGCAGTTCTTC.

The CDR3 spells CASSLEMVPGRFSGNTIYF. The CDR3 DNA reads as TGTGCCAGCAGCCTAGAGATGGTCCCTGGGCGGTTCTCTGGAAACACCATATATTTT. J is TRBJ1-3 and V is TRBV3-1; D is ambiguous. V lost 4 bases and J 0 bases, leaving 22 bases between the germline ends. This CDR3 is built from 19 residues. Germline CDR1 and CDR2: LGHDT and YNNKEL (reference sequence).

This clonotype has at least ten counts. The rearrangement links TRBV7-8 to TRBJ2-3; 12 bases are a match to TRBD2. V shed 5 bases, J shed 0 bases, and the junction held 6 bases outside the gene matches. Germline CDR1 is SGHVS and CDR2 is FQNEAQ. CDR3 length: 17 amino acids. This chain's CDR3 is CASSRLAGDLSTDTQYF. The CDR3 nucleotides read TGTGCCAGCAGCCGACTAGCGGGGGACCTAAGCACAGATACGCAGTATTTT.

CDR3 region: CASSQDRGGVSNQPQHF. The CDR3 nucleotides are TGCGCCAGCAGCCAAGATCGTGGCGGGGTGAGTAATCAGCCCCAGCATTTT. J is TRBJ1-5 and V is TRBV4-3; D unresolved. Trimming stripped 0 bases from V and 4 bases from J, with 16 bases between. The CDR3 is 17 residues long. Germline lookup yields CDR1 LGHNA and CDR2 YSLEER.